This entry features one TCR beta chain sequence. No antigen is known for it. Time point in this sample: cycle 4 day 1 (C4D1), after six to seven weeks of nivolumab. Every one of the patients relapsed after autologous stem cell transplantation (brentuximab vedotin exposure was variable). Magnetic depletion of unwanted cells isolated CD4+ T cells from thawed PBMCs. The data are from a study of PD-1 blockade in classical Hodgkin lymphoma. Sequenced by immunoSEQ multiplex PCR; TCRdb stores in-frame clones only, minus some. The sample consists of 29,000 or so clones, approximately 80% of them appearing once. Points from the study as a whole: The baseline diversity of complete responders showed similarity to that of newly diagnosed patients. Whereas CD4+ TCR diversity had risen significantly by C4D1, CD8+ TCR diversity had not.

The sample in question was CD4+ T cells from blood, obtained before the fourth cycle of nivolumab. The clonotype originates from a human donor with classical Hodgkin lymphoma.

CDR3 sequence: CASSQQLAQDTQYF. The CDR3 coding sequence is TGTGCCAGCAGCCAACAACTAGCTCAGGATACGCAGTATTTT. The rearrangement uses TRBV4-2 and TRBJ2-3; weak D call: TRBD2 (6 bases). Trimming took 2 bases from V and 6 from J, leaving 12 bases between them. Germline CDR1 reads LGHNA; CDR2 reads YNFKEQ. The CDR3 consists of 14 residues.